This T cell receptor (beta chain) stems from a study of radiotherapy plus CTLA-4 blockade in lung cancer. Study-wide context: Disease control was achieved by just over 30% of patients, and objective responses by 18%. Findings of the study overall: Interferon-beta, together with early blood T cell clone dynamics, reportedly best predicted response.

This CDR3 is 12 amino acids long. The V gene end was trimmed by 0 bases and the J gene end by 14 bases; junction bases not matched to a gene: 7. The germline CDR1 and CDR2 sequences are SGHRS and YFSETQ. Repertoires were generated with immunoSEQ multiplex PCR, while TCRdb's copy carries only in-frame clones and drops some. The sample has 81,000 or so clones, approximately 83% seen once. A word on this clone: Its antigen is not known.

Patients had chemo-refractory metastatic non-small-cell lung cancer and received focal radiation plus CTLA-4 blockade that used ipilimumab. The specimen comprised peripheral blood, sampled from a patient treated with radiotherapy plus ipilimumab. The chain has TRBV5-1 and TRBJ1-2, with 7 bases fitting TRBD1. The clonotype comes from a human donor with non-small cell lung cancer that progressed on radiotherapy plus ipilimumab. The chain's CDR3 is CASSLDGQVVTF. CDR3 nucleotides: TGCGCCAGCAGCTTGGATGGACAGGTGGTGACCTTC. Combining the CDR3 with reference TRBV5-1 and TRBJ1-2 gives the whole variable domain KAGVTQTPRYLIKTRGQQVTLSCSPISGHRSVSWYQQTPGQGLQFLFEYFSETQRNKGNFPGRFSGRQFSNSRSEMNVSTLELGDSALYLCASSLDGQVVTFGSGTRLTVV.